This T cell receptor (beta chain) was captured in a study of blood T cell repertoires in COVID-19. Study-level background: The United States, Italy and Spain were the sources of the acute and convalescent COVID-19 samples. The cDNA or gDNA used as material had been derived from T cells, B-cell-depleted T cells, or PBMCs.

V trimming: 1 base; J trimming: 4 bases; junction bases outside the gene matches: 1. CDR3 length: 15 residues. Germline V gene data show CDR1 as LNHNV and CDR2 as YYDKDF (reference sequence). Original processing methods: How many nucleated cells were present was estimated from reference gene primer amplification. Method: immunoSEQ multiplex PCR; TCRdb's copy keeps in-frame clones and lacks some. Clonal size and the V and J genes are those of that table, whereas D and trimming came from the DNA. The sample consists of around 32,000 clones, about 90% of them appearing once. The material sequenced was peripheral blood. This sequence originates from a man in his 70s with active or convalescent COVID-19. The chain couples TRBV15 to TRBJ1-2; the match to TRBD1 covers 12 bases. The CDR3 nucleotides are TGTGCCACCAGCAGAGTGGGACAGGGGGCCTATGGCTACACCTTC. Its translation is CATSRVGQGAYGYTF.